This entry lists 6 T cell receptor beta chains sequenced from one sample in a study of regulatory T cells in long-lasting Graves disease. Researchers made TCR beta libraries by using iRepertoire HTBI primers and running Arm-PCR on CDR3 regions. TCRdb re-called the multiplex PCR reads through MiXCR, storing one row per CDR3 protein. The data contain about 420,000 distinct CDR3 sequences, about a quarter of them singletons. The time point was: persistent/refractory GD, antithyroid drugs over 5 years with positive TRAb. After RNA was extracted from PBMCs, the TCR library was made from it. The sequencing used peripheral blood mononuclear cells (PBMCs), collected when the disease was refractory, from a patient treated with antithyroid drugs. The receptors stem from a female donor with Graves disease.

V gene TRBV20-1 combines with J gene TRBJ2-7; TRBD1 agrees at 11 bases. Germline CDR1 is DFQATT and CDR2 is SNEGSKA (reference sequence). The CDR3 has 13 residues. After removal of 6 bases from V and 7 bases from J, the junction contained 8 bases not matched to a gene. For the CDR3, the DNA is TGCAGTGCCCCGGACAGGGGGCTTGGGGAGCAGTACTTC. Translated: CSAPDRGLGEQYF.

This clonotype was picked up a small number of times. The chain's CDR3 is CATSETQGGNTIYF. DNA of the CDR3: TGTGCCACCAGCGAAACACAGGGTGGAAACACCATATATTTT. The V call is TRBV15, the J call TRBJ1-3, with a tentative D call TRBD1 (6 bases). CDR1 and CDR2 (germline): LNHNV, YYDKDF (reference sequence). Deletions cut 5 bases from V and 3 bases from J, with 11 bases between. This CDR3 has 14 residues.

Many counts were recorded for this clonotype. The rearrangement uses TRBV30 and TRBJ2-5; D uncertain. Trimming removed 5 bases from V and 2 bases from J, with 15 bases in between. Germline V gives CDR1 GTSNPN, CDR2 SVGIG (reference sequence). This CDR3 region has 14 residues. The CDR3 nucleotides are TGTGCCTGGGGCATCGGTGAGGAACAAGAGACCCAGTACTTC. Protein product: CAWGIGEEQETQYF. Supplemented by reference TRBV30 and TRBJ2-5, the full variable domain reads SQTIHQWPATLVQPVGSPLSLECTVEGTSNPNLYWYRQAAGRGLQLLFYSVGIGQISSEVPQNLSASRPQDRQFILSSKKLLLSDSGFYLCAWGIGEEQETQYFGPGTRLLVL.

The chain uses TRBV5-4 and TRBJ2-5; 11 bases align to TRBD2. Unmatched junction bases numbered 8, after V lost 5 bases and J lost 5 bases. CDR3 size: 15 residues. CDR1 SGHNT and CDR2 YYREEE come from the germline V gene (reference sequence). This CDR3 is CASSLTSGIAETQYF. Written as DNA, the CDR3 is TGTGCCAGCAGTTTGACTAGCGGGATAGCTGAGACCCAGTACTTC.

This clonotype was counted ten times or more. The chain recombines TRBV19 with TRBJ1-5; 7 bases line up with TRBD1. The CDR3 runs 15 residues. Trimming at V came to 3 bases and at J to 0 bases, leaving 2 bases not matched to a gene. Germline CDR1 reads LNHDA; CDR2 reads SQIVND (reference sequence). CDR3 in DNA: TGTGCCAGTAGTATCGGACAGGCTAGCAATCAGCCCCAGCATTTT. This encodes CASSIGQASNQPQHF. The entire variable domain, with the rest obtained from reference TRBV19 and TRBJ1-5, is as follows: DGGITQSPKYLFRKEGQNVTLSCEQNLNHDAMYWYRQDPGQGLRLIYYSQIVNDFQKGDIAEGYSVSREKKESFPLTVTSAQKNPTAFYLCASSIGQASNQPQHFGDGTRLSIL.

This clonotype was seen a handful of times. This chain joins TRBV2 and TRBJ2-7, with 8 bases identical to TRBD1. The CDR3 totals 14 residues. The ends lost 6 bases at V and 3 bases at J; junction bases unmatched: 7. Germline lookup yields CDR1 SNHLY and CDR2 FYNNEI. The CDR3 is CASRGTGSNYEQYF. As DNA, the CDR3 is TGTGCCAGCAGGGGGACAGGTTCTAACTACGAGCAGTACTTC.